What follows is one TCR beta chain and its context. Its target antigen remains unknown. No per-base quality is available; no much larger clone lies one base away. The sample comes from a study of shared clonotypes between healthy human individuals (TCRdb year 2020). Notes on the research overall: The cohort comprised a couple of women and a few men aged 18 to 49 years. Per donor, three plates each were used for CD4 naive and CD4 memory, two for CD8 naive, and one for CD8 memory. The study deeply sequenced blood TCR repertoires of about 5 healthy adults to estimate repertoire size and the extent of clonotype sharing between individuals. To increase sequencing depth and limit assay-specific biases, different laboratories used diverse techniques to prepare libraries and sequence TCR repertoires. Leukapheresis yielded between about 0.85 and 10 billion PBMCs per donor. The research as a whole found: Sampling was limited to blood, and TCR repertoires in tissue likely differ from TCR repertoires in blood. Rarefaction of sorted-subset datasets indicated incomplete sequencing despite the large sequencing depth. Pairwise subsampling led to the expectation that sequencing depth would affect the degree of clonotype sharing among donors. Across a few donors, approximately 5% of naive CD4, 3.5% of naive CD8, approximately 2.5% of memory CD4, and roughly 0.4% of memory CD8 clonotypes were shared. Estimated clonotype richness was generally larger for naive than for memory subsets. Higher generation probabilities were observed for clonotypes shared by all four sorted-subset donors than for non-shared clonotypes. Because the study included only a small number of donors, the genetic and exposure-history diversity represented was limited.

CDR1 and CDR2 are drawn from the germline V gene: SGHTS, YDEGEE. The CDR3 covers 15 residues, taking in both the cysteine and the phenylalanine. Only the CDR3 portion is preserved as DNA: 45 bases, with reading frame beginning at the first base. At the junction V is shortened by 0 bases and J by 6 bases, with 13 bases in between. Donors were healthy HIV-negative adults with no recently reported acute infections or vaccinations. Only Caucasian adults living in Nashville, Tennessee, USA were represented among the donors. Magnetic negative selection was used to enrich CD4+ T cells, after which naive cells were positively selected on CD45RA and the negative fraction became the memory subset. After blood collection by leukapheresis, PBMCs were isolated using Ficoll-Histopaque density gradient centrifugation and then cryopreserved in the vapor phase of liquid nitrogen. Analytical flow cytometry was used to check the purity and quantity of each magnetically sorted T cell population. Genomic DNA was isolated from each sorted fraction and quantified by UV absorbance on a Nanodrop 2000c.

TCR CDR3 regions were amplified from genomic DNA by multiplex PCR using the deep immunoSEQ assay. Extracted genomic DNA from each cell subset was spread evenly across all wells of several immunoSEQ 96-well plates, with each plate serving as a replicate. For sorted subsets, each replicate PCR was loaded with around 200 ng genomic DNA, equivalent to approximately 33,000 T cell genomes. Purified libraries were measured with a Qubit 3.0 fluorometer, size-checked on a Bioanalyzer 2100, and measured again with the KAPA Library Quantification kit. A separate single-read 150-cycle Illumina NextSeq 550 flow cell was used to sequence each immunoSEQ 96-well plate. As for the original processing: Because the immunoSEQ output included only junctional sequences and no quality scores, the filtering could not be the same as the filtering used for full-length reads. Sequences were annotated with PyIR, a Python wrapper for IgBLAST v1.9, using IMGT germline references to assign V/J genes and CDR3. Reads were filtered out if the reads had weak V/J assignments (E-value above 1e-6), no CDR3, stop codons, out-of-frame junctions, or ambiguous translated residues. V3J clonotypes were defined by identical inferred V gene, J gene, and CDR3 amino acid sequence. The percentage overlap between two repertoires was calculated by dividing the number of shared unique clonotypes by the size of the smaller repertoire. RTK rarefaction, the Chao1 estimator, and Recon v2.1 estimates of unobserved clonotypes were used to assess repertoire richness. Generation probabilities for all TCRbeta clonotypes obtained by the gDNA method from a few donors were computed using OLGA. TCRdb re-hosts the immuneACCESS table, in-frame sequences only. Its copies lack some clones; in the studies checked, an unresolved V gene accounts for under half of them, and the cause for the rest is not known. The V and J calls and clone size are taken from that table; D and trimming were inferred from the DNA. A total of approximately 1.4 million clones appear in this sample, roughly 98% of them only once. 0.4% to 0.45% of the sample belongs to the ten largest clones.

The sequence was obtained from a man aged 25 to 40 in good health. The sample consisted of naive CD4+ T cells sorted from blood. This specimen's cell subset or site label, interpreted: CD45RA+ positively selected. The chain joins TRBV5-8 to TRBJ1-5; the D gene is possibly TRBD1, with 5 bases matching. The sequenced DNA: TGTGCCAGCAGCTTGGTGGACAATTGGGGTCAGCCCCAGCATTTT. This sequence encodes CASSLVDNWGQPQHF.